The sequence of this T cell receptor beta chain was determined in a study of identical twins. Broader study findings: Zero-insertion findings could be partly confounded by invariant cells (MAIT and iNKT cells).

Every one of the donors was a healthy Caucasian. This clonotype was seen a handful of times. What it binds is unknown. CDR3 length equals 13 residues. Trimming removed 1 base at V and 7 bases at J, with 7 bases between. Germline CDR1 SEHNR, CDR2 FQNEAQ (reference sequence). TCRdb itself ran the 5' RACE reads through MiXCR, one entry per CDR3 protein. The table lists 550,000 to 700,000 distinct CDR3 sequences, 21% of them singletons. These data were also reused for a study on T cells expressing NK-cell markers.

This sequence joins TRBV7-9 and TRBJ2-2, with D unresolved. This receptor was identified in a woman younger than 30 in good health. Sequenced material: PBMCs. In nucleotides, the CDR3 is TGTGCCAGCAGCTTAGAGGCCGGCGGGGAGCTGTTTTTT. Protein product: CASSLEAGGELFF. Combining the CDR3 with reference TRBV7-9 and TRBJ2-2 gives the whole variable domain DTGVSQNPRHKITKRGQNVTFRCDPISEHNRLYWYRQTLGQGPEFLTYFQNEAQLEKSRLLSDRFSAERPKGSFSTLEIQRTEQGDSAMYLCASSLEAGGELFFGEGSRLTVL.